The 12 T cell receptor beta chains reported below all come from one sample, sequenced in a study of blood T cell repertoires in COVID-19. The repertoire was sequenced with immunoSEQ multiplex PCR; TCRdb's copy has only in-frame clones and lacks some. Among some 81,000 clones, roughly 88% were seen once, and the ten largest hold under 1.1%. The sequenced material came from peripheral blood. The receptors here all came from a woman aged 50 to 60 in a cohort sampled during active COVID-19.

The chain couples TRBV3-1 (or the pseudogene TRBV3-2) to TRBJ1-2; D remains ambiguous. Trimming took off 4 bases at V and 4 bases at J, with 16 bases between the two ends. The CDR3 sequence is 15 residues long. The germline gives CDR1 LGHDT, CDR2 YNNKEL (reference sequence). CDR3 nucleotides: TGTGCCAGCAGCCGCGATCCCCAACCGTTCTATGGCTACACCTTC. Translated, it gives CASSRDPQPFYGYTF.

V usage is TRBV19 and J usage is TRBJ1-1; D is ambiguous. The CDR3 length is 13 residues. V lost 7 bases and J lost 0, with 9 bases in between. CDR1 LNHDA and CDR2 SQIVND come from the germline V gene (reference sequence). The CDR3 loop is CASKSQLNTEAFF. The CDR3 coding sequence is TGTGCCAGTAAGTCGCAGTTGAACACTGAAGCTTTCTTT.

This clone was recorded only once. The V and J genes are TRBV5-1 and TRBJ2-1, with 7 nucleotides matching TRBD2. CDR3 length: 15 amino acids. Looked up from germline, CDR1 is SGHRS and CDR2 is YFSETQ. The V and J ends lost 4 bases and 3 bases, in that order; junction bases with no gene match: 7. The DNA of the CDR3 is TGCGCCAGCAGCCGACAGCGGGACCTCTACAATGAGCAGTTCTTC. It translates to CASSRQRDLYNEQFF. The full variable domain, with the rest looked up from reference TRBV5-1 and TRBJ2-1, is KAGVTQTPRYLIKTRGQQVTLSCSPISGHRSVSWYQQTPGQGLQFLFEYFSETQRNKGNFPGRFSGRQFSNSRSEMNVSTLELGDSALYLCASSRQRDLYNEQFFGPGTRLTVL.

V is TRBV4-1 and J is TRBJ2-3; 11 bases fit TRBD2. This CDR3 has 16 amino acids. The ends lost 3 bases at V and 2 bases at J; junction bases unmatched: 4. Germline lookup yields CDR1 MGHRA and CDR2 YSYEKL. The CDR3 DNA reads TGCGCCAGCAGCCAGCAGACTAGCGGGGCCACAGATACGCAGTATTTT. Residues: CASSQQTSGATDTQYF.

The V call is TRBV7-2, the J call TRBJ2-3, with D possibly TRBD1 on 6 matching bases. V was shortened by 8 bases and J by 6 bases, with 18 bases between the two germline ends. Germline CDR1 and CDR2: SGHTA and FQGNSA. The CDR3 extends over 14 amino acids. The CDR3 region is CASQETTGRDTQYF. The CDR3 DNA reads TGTGCCAGCCAAGAGACTACAGGGCGGGATACGCAGTATTTT.

The chain's CDR3 is CASSFQGVSSGANVLTF. CDR3 bases: TGCGCCAGCAGCTTTCAGGGGGTTTCCTCTGGGGCCAACGTCCTGACTTTC. The chain uses TRBV5-1 and TRBJ2-6; 7 bases are shared with TRBD1. This CDR3 region has 17 residues. The ends lost 2 bases at V and 0 bases at J; junction bases unmatched: 5. Germline V CDR1 and CDR2: SGHRS, YFSETQ.

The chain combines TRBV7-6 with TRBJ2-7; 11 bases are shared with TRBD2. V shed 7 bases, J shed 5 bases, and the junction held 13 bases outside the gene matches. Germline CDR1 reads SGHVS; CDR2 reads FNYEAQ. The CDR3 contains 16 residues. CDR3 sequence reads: CASIPLAGGSLDEQYF. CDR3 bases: TGTGCCAGCATCCCGCTAGCGGGAGGAAGCCTGGACGAGCAGTACTTC.

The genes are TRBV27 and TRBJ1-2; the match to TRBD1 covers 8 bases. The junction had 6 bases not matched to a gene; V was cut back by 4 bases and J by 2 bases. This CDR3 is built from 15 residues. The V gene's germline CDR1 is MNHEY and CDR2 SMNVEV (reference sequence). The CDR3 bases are TGTGCCAGCAGTTCACGACAGGGGAAGAACTATGGCTACACCTTC. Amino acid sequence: CASSSRQGKNYGYTF.

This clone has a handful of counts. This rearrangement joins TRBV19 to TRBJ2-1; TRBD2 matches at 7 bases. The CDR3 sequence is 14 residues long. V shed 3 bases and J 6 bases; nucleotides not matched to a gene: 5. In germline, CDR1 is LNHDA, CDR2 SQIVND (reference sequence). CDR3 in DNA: TGTGCCAGTAGTATGGGAGGGGCCCGCAATGAGCAGTTCTTC. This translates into CASSMGGARNEQFF. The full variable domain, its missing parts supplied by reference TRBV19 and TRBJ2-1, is DGGITQSPKYLFRKEGQNVTLSCEQNLNHDAMYWYRQDPGQGLRLIYYSQIVNDFQKGDIAEGYSVSREKKESFPLTVTSAQKNPTAFYLCASSMGGARNEQFFGPGTRLTVL.

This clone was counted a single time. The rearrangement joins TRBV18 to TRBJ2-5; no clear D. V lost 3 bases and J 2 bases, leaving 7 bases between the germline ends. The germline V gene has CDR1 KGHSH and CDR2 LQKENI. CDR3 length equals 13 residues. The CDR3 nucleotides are TGTGCCAGCTCACCGTTTCCACAAGAGACCCAGTACTTC. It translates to CASSPFPQETQYF.

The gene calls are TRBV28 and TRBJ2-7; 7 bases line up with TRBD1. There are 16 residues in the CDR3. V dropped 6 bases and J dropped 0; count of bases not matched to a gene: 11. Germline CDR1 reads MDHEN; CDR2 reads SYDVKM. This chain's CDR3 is CASSPLRDSLSYEQYF. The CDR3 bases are TGTGCCAGCAGCCCTCTCCGGGACAGTCTCTCCTACGAGCAGTACTTC.

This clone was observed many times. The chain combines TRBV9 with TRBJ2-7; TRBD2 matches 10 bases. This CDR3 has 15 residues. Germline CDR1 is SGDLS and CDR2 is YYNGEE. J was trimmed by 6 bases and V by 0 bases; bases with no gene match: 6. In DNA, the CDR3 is TGTGCCAGCAGCGTAGAGGCTAGCGGGAGTCTCGAGCAGTACTTC. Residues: CASSVEASGSLEQYF.